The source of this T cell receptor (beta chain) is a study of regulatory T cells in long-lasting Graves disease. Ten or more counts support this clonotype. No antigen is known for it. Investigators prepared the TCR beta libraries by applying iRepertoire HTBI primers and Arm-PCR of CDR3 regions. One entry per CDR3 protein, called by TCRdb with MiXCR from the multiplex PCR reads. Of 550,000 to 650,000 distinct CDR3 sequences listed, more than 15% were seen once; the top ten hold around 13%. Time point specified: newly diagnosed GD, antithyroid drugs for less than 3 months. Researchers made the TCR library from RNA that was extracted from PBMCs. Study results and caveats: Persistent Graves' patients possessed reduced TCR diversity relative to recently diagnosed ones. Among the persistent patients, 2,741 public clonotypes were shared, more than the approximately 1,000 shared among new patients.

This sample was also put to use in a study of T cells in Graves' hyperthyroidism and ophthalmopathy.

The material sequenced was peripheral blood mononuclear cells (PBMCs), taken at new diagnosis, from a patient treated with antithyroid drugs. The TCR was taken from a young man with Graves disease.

CDR3 sequence reads: CASSRQETTDTQYF. In DNA form, the CDR3 reads TGTGCCAGCAGTAGACAGGAGACCACAGATACGCAGTATTTT. The rearrangement uses TRBV2 and TRBJ2-3, with D perhaps TRBD1 (6 bases). The CDR3 length is 14 residues. The V and J ends lost 5 bases and 2 bases respectively, with 11 bases between them. CDR1 and CDR2 (germline): SNHLY, FYNNEI.